A single sample is the source of the 23 T cell receptor beta chains below, sequenced in a study of technical replicates of blood from a handful of donors. TCRdb's copy holds only in-frame clones and misses some; the assay was immunoSEQ multiplex PCR. This sample has approximately 81,000 clones; 81% occur once, and the top ten carry approximately 3.5%. Sequencing was done on a sample of PBMCs. Receptors originate from a human donor in good health. Some clones in this sample may be carry-over from other donors' samples.

This chain uses TRBV9 with TRBJ2-2, with unresolved D. The V and J ends lost 1 base and 1 base respectively, with 11 bases between them. Germline loops: CDR1 SGDLS, CDR2 YYNGEE. The CDR3 is made up of 16 amino acids. CDR3 coding DNA: TGTGCCAGCAGCGTACGACCGGCAGGGAACACCGGGGAGCTGTTTTTT. Its protein product is CASSVRPAGNTGELFF.

This clone has just a few counts. The chain is built from TRBV11-3 and TRBJ2-3; D possibly corresponds to TRBD2 (6 bases). With 5 bases removed from V and 0 bases from J, the gap between germline ends came to 12 bases. Germline CDR1 reads SGHNT; CDR2 reads YENEEA. This CDR3 has 15 amino acids. The CDR3 is CASSHKRASTDTQYF. The CDR3 DNA follows: TGTGCCAGCAGCCACAAGCGGGCCAGCACAGATACGCAGTATTTT.

The rearrangement uses TRBV7-9 and TRBJ1-1, with 7 bases that match TRBD1. The germline V gene encodes CDR1 SEHNR and CDR2 FQNEAQ (reference sequence). With V trimmed by 1 base and J by 3 bases, 5 bases remained unmatched. The CDR3 has 15 amino acids. CDR3 sequence (DNA): TGTGCCAGCAGCTTAGGGGCAGGGGGTTACACTGAAGCTTTCTTT. Protein product: CASSLGAGGYTEAFF.

The rearrangement links TRBV30 to TRBJ2-5, with TRBD2 as a possible D gene (5 bases). The J call may be wrong; the DNA end is better matched by TRBJ2-7. This CDR3 region has 11 residues. Germline V lookup: CDR1 GTSNPN, CDR2 SVGIG (reference sequence). CDR3 nucleotides: TGTAACCGGGGATCAACCTACGAGCAGTACTTC. Translating gives CNRGSTYEQYF.

The chain employs TRBV7-9 and TRBJ2-1; 9 bases are a match to TRBD2. The CDR3 runs to 15 residues. The V gene's germline CDR1 is SEHNR and CDR2 FQNEAQ (reference sequence). J lost 8 bases, V lost 5 bases, and 10 bases had no gene match. The DNA of the CDR3 is TGTGCCAGCAGCCCGCGACTAGCGGAGGCCCATGAGCAGTTCTTC. It specifies CASSPRLAEAHEQFF.

The V gene is TRBV7-6, the J gene TRBJ2-7; a weak D match, TRBD1 (6 bases). The CDR3 is made up of 14 amino acids. Germline values: CDR1 SGHVS, CDR2 FNYEAQ. The ends were cut back, 5 bases at V and 4 bases at J, with 15 bases in the middle. CDR3 bases: TGTGCCAGCAGCATCTCGGGACACCAATACGAGCAGTACTTC. Protein sequence: CASSISGHQYEQYF.

This clone is a singleton in its sample. The V call is TRBV7-2, the J call TRBJ2-5; possible D gene TRBD2, 6 bases. Per germline, CDR1 SGHTA and CDR2 FQGNSA. The CDR3 is 14 residues long. V was pared by 5 bases and J by 1 base, with 11 bases between. CDR3 in DNA: TGTGCCAGCAGCCCCGGGGGACTCCAAGAGACCCAGTACTTC. Protein sequence: CASSPGGLQETQYF. The variable domain in full, completed from reference TRBV7-2 and TRBJ2-5, reads GAGVSQSPSNKVTEKGKDVELRCDPISGHTALYWYRQSLGQGLEFLIYFQGNSAPDKSGLPSDRFSAERTGGSVSTLTIQRTQQEDSAVYLCASSPGGLQETQYFGPGTRLLVL.

The gene calls are TRBV5-1 and TRBJ2-4, with a weak D call TRBD2 (6 bases). Deletions cut 1 base from V and 8 bases from J, with 10 bases between. This CDR3 has 13 residues. Per the germline V gene, CDR1 is SGHRS and CDR2 is YFSETQ. The CDR3 DNA reads TGCGCCAGCAGCTTGTGGGGGGAGGACATTCAGTACTTC. Amino acid sequence: CASSLWGEDIQYF.

The chain links TRBV7-2 to TRBJ2-1, with TRBD2 matching over 7 bases. After removal of 5 bases from V and 6 bases from J, the junction contained 16 bases not matched to a gene. CDR1 is SGHTA and CDR2 is FQGNSA in the germline V gene. CDR3 length: 17 amino acids. As DNA, the CDR3 is TGTGCCAGCAGCCGGGAGGTTTCAGCCAGAGGGTCCAATGAGCAGTTCTTC. Protein sequence: CASSREVSARGSNEQFF. Full variable domain (outside the CDR3, taken from reference TRBV7-2 and TRBJ2-1): GAGVSQSPSNKVTEKGKDVELRCDPISGHTALYWYRQSLGQGLEFLIYFQGNSAPDKSGLPSDRFSAERTGGSVSTLTIQRTQQEDSAVYLCASSREVSARGSNEQFFGPGTRLTVL.

The rearrangement uses TRBV19 and TRBJ1-6, with 10 nucleotides matching TRBD1. The CDR3 extends over 17 amino acids. Per the germline V gene, CDR1 is LNHDA and CDR2 is SQIVND (reference sequence). With 3 bases clipped from V and 8 bases from J, the junction kept 10 bases outside the gene matches. Written as DNA, the CDR3 is TGTGCCAGTAGTATCCCCCTCCGGGACAGGGGCCATTCACCCCTCCACTTT. It encodes CASSIPLRDRGHSPLHF.

This chain joins TRBV7-6 and TRBJ1-1; D possibly corresponds to TRBD1 (5 bases). CDR3 length: 16 residues. From germline, CDR1 is SGHVS and CDR2 FNYEAQ. V lost 1 base to trimming and J lost 4 bases, with 16 bases between them. CDR3 coding DNA: TGTGCCAGCAGCTTAGGCGGGGGGAAAGGATCCACTGAAGCTTTCTTT. The encoded protein is CASSLGGGKGSTEAFF.

This chain links TRBV5-1 with TRBJ2-7, with 12 bases matching TRBD2. Germline trimming cut 1 base from V and 0 bases from J; bases unmatched to any gene: 8. CDR3 length: 18 residues. CDR1 is SGHRS and CDR2 is YFSETQ in the germline V gene. CDR3 sequence: CASSLPELAGGFSYEQYF. CDR3 in DNA: TGCGCCAGCAGCTTGCCCGAACTAGCGGGGGGATTCTCCTACGAGCAGTACTTC. The full variable domain, with the rest looked up from reference TRBV5-1 and TRBJ2-7, is KAGVTQTPRYLIKTRGQQVTLSCSPISGHRSVSWYQQTPGQGLQFLFEYFSETQRNKGNFPGRFSGRQFSNSRSEMNVSTLELGDSALYLCASSLPELAGGFSYEQYFGPGTRLTVT.

V is TRBV5-1 and J is TRBJ2-3; maybe TRBD1 (5 bases). The CDR3 extends over 13 amino acids. The germline V gene encodes CDR1 SGHRS and CDR2 YFSETQ. V lost 5 bases and J 0 bases, leaving 7 bases between the germline ends. Here the CDR3 reads CASRQDSTDTQYF. The DNA for the CDR3 is TGCGCCAGCAGACAGGATAGCACAGATACGCAGTATTTT.

Regarding this clone: This specimen includes other DNA sequences encoding the same CDR3. This rearrangement joins TRBV19 to TRBJ2-5; D possibly corresponds to TRBD1 (6 bases). Looked up from germline, CDR1 is LNHDA and CDR2 is SQIVND (reference sequence). Trimming pared 9 bases from V and 4 bases from J, leaving 12 bases between. The CDR3 has 12 residues. The CDR3 nucleotides are TGTGCCAGCAGACAGGCGGGAGAGACCCAGTACTTC. It yields the protein CASRQAGETQYF.

CDR3 region: CAWSAGTGTAGNTIYF. As DNA, the CDR3 is TGTGCCTGGAGTGCGGGGACAGGTACCGCTGGAAACACCATATATTTT. The chain recombines TRBV30 with TRBJ1-3; 8 nucleotides align to TRBD1. The CDR3 has 16 residues. Germline CDR1 is GTSNPN and CDR2 is SVGIG (reference sequence). After removal of 1 base from V and 2 bases from J, the junction contained 7 bases not matched to a gene.

The chain's CDR3 is CASSPRGQGLAGNTGELFF. CDR3 nucleotide sequence: TGTGCCAGCTCACCACGAGGACAGGGACTAGCGGGGAACACCGGGGAGCTGTTTTTT. The rearrangement uses TRBV18 and TRBJ2-2; 12 bases are shared with TRBD2. Germline V CDR1 and CDR2: KGHSH, LQKENI. The CDR3 extends over 19 amino acids. The ends lost 1 base at V and 1 base at J; junction bases unmatched: 7.

This clone has only one observation. The CDR3 coding sequence is TGTGCCAGCAGGCGGACAGTAAAGGACGAGCAGTACTTC. Its protein is CASRRTVKDEQYF. This chain uses TRBV6-1 with TRBJ2-7, with a weak D call TRBD1 (6 bases). The germline V gene encodes CDR1 MNHNS and CDR2 SASEGT. The CDR3 covers 13 residues. V gave up 6 bases and J gave up 5 bases, with 14 bases separating them.

The chain has TRBV30 and TRBJ1-2; no definite D call. Trimming removed 6 bases from V and 4 bases from J, with 9 bases in between. CDR3 size: 11 residues. CDR1 and CDR2 from the germline V gene are GTSNPN and SVGIG (reference sequence). This CDR3 is CACDPGYGYTF. The CDR3 region has the DNA TGTGCCTGCGATCCCGGCTATGGCTACACCTTC.

V gene TRBV2 combines with J gene TRBJ2-7; 7 positions match TRBD1. The CDR3 is 13 residues long. CDR1 is SNHLY and CDR2 is FYNNEI in the germline V gene. V was clipped by 5 bases and J by 2 bases; unmatched bases: 3. The CDR3 here is CASSRDRAYEQYF. The CDR3, as DNA: TGTGCCAGCAGTAGGGACAGAGCCTACGAGCAGTACTTC.

J is TRBJ2-1 and V is TRBV6-6; 9 bases agree with TRBD2. The junction had 6 bases not matched to a gene; V was cut back by 6 bases and J by 0 bases. Germline CDR1 is MNHNY and CDR2 is SVGAGI (reference sequence). The CDR3 is 16 amino acids. CDR3 sequence (DNA): TGTGCCAGCAGCCCCCTAGCGGGACGCTCCTACAATGAGCAGTTCTTC. It codes for CASSPLAGRSYNEQFF.

V is TRBV11-2 and J is TRBJ2-5; 10 bases line up with TRBD2. From germline, CDR1 is SGHAT and CDR2 FQNNGV. J gave up 5 bases and V 1 base, and 7 bases lay outside the gene matches. This CDR3 spans 16 amino acids. The CDR3 region has the DNA TGTGCCAGCAGCTTAGTCGGGACTAGCGTTTACGAGACCCAGTACTTC. Translation gives CASSLVGTSVYETQYF.

The chain carries TRBV4-2 and TRBJ2-1; the match to TRBD2 covers 8 bases. The CDR3 extends over 17 amino acids. The germline V gene encodes CDR1 LGHNA and CDR2 YNFKEQ. Germline trimming cut 4 bases from V and 4 bases from J; bases unmatched to any gene: 12. CDR3 DNA: TGTGCCAGCAGCCTAGTTTCGGGGGCTAGCGGGTACAATGAGCAGTTCTTC. Protein product: CASSLVSGASGYNEQFF.

This rearrangement joins TRBV2 to TRBJ2-7, with 7 bases lining up with TRBD1. The germline V gene encodes CDR1 SNHLY and CDR2 FYNNEI. The CDR3 runs 16 residues. Unmatched junction bases numbered 11, after V lost 4 bases and J lost 2 bases. CDR3 protein: CASSGPVRGLPYEQYF. CDR3 coding DNA: TGTGCCAGCAGTGGCCCGGTGAGGGGGCTACCCTACGAGCAGTACTTC.